The 29 T cell receptor beta chains below were found in one sample sequenced in a study of blood T cell repertoires in COVID-19. Produced via immunoSEQ multiplex PCR; TCRdb's table is partial and in-frame only. The data hold approximately 360,000 clones, with 80% to 85% observed a single time. Sequencing was carried out using PBMCs or T cells enriched from blood (not recorded which). The receptors shown here come from a woman aged 45-59 years who had recovered from COVID-19.

The chain recombines TRBV7-2 with TRBJ2-7; 8 bases line up with TRBD1. Germline loops: CDR1 SGHTA, CDR2 FQGNSA. Trimming at V came to 1 base and at J to 4 bases, leaving 9 bases not matched to a gene. The length of the CDR3 is 16 residues. The DNA for the CDR3 is TGTGCCAGCAGCTTAGGGGCCGGGACAGGTTCTTACGAGCAGTACTTC. Encoded protein: CASSLGAGTGSYEQYF.

The chain links TRBV27 to TRBJ1-1; D is perhaps TRBD1 (6 bases). V dropped 3 bases and J dropped 4 bases, with 9 bases sitting between them. This CDR3 spans 13 amino acids. Per germline, CDR1 MNHEY and CDR2 SMNVEV (reference sequence). CDR3 region: CASSFDRSTEAFF. Here the CDR3 DNA reads TGTGCCAGCAGTTTCGACAGGAGCACTGAAGCTTTCTTT.

The chain carries TRBV6-5 and TRBJ2-1, with 8 bases fitting TRBD1. Per germline, CDR1 MNHEY and CDR2 SVGAGI. The ends lost 6 bases at V and 2 bases at J; junction bases unmatched: 0. The CDR3 totals 13 residues. The CDR3 loop is CASRDRAYNEQFF. The CDR3 DNA sequence: TGTGCCAGCAGGGACAGGGCCTACAATGAGCAGTTCTTC.

The chain has TRBV11-3 and TRBJ1-1; possible D gene TRBD1, 5 bases. The CDR3 length is 14 residues. Trimming removed 5 bases at V and 1 base at J, with 11 bases between. Germline assignment: CDR1 SGHNT and CDR2 YENEEA. The DNA for the CDR3 is TGTGCCAGCAGCCGGTTGACAGCGAACACTGAAGCTTTCTTT. Amino acid sequence: CASSRLTANTEAFF.

This clone has a single count. This sequence joins TRBV5-6 and TRBJ2-5, with unresolved D. Trimming removed 0 bases at V and 5 bases at J, with 11 bases between. Germline V lookup: CDR1 SGHDT, CDR2 YYEEEE. The CDR3 runs 14 residues. The CDR3 DNA reads TGTGCCAGCAGCTTGGCAAACAGTGTGGAGACCCAGTACTTC. Translation gives CASSLANSVETQYF.

The genes are TRBV5-1 and TRBJ1-6; 9 bases are shared with TRBD1. Germline V CDR1 and CDR2: SGHRS, YFSETQ. Trimming at V came to 4 bases and at J to 9 bases, leaving 11 bases not matched to a gene. The CDR3 contains 16 residues. CDR3 sequence: CASSNQPGQGPSPLHF. DNA of the CDR3: TGCGCCAGCAGCAACCAGCCGGGACAGGGACCTTCACCCCTCCACTTT. The entire variable domain, with the rest obtained from reference TRBV5-1 and TRBJ1-6, is as follows: KAGVTQTPRYLIKTRGQQVTLSCSPISGHRSVSWYQQTPGQGLQFLFEYFSETQRNKGNFPGRFSGRQFSNSRSEMNVSTLELGDSALYLCASSNQPGQGPSPLHFGNGTRLTVT.

With regard to this clone: The junction does not match germline at one end; this may be a read error. The same CDR3 also results from other DNA sequences found in this sample. The chain couples TRBV9 to TRBJ1-2; D gene uncertain. The CDR3 is 14 amino acids. The germline CDR1 and CDR2 sequences are SGDLS and YYNGEE. This chain's CDR3 is CASSVYRSSYGYTF. The CDR3 nucleotides are TGCGCCAGCAGCGTATATCGGAGTAGCTATGGCTACACCTTC.

The chain links TRBV5-1 to TRBJ1-3; D remains ambiguous. Germline V CDR1 and CDR2: SGHRS, YFSETQ. The CDR3 loop spans 15 amino acids. Trimming removed 0 bases at V and 2 bases at J, with 9 bases between. CDR3 loop: CASSLVLQPGNTIYF. DNA of the CDR3: TGCGCCAGCAGCTTGGTCCTACAGCCTGGAAACACCATATATTTT.

The genes are TRBV3-1 (or the pseudogene TRBV3-2) and TRBJ2-5; 7 nucleotides align to TRBD2. The CDR3 covers 16 residues. Per germline, CDR1 LGHDT and CDR2 YNNKEL (reference sequence). J gave up 5 bases and V 2 bases, and 11 bases lay outside the gene matches. The chain's CDR3 is CASSQMWAGVGETQYF. CDR3 sequence (DNA): TGTGCCAGCAGCCAAATGTGGGCGGGAGTAGGCGAGACCCAGTACTTC.

This clone was seen more than once but under ten times. The chain couples TRBV19 to TRBJ1-2; D is unclear. The germline V and J ends were trimmed by 5 bases and 3 bases, with 13 bases remaining between them. Germline values: CDR1 LNHDA, CDR2 SQIVND (reference sequence). This CDR3 contains 14 residues. The CDR3 loop reads CASSPPWQDYGYTF. CDR3 nucleotides: TGTGCCAGTAGTCCCCCTTGGCAGGACTATGGCTACACCTTC.

The chain links TRBV19 to TRBJ1-1; possibly TRBD1 for D (5 bases). V lost 5 bases and J 0 bases, leaving 16 bases between the germline ends. This CDR3 has 16 amino acids. Germline V gene lookup returns CDR1 LNHDA and CDR2 SQIVND (reference sequence). This CDR3 reads CASSPRPGTMNTEAFF. The CDR3 bases are TGTGCCAGTAGTCCCCGCCCCGGGACTATGAACACTGAAGCTTTCTTT.

The chain uses TRBV27 and TRBJ2-7; the D is unclear. Germline loops: CDR1 MNHEY, CDR2 SMNVEV (reference sequence). V dropped 0 bases and J dropped 1 base, with 7 bases sitting between them. This CDR3 is 14 amino acids long. The CDR3 reads CASSLSTDSYEQYF. CDR3 nucleotide sequence: TGTGCCAGCAGTTTATCCACAGATTCCTACGAGCAGTACTTC.

The V gene is TRBV12-3 or TRBV12-4, the J gene TRBJ2-1, with D possibly TRBD2 on 5 matching bases. This CDR3 has 13 residues. The V end lost 5 bases, the J end lost 9 bases, and 14 bases lay between the germline ends. CDR3 nucleotides: TGTGCCAGCAGTCCTCCGACTCGGGGTGAGCAGTTCTTC. This gives the protein CASSPPTRGEQFF.

The chain carries TRBV18 and TRBJ1-2; weak D call: TRBD1 (5 bases). The V end lost 3 bases, the J end lost 3 bases, and 14 bases lay between the germline ends. The CDR3 contains 15 residues. Germline CDR1 is KGHSH and CDR2 is LQKENI. Written as DNA, the CDR3 is TGTGCCAGCTCACCGGCGGGGGATTATGACTATGGCTACACCTTC. Residues: CASSPAGDYDYGYTF.

The CDR3: CASSQEDRENQPQHF. CDR3 nucleotides: TGCGCCAGCAGCCAGGAGGACAGGGAAAATCAGCCCCAGCATTTT. V usage is TRBV4-1 and J usage is TRBJ1-5; 8 nucleotides line up with TRBD1. This CDR3 is built from 15 residues. V shed 3 bases and J 4 bases; nucleotides not matched to a gene: 5. CDR1 MGHRA and CDR2 YSYEKL come from the germline V gene.

The chain couples TRBV9 to TRBJ2-5; D is uncertain. The CDR3 consists of 15 residues. Trimming took 4 bases from V and 5 from J, leaving 18 bases between them. The germline V gene has CDR1 SGDLS and CDR2 YYNGEE. CDR3 residues: CASSFQDQDRETQYF. Here the CDR3 DNA reads TGTGCCAGCAGCTTTCAAGATCAGGATAGGGAGACCCAGTACTTC.

This sequence joins TRBV5-1 and TRBJ1-5; possibly TRBD1 for D (6 bases). This CDR3 spans 14 amino acids. With 4 bases removed from V and 2 bases from J, the gap between germline ends came to 10 bases. Germline V CDR1 and CDR2: SGHRS, YFSETQ. The CDR3 DNA reads TGCGCCAGCAGCGAGGGGGGGGGCAATCAGCCCCAGCATTTT. Amino acids: CASSEGGGNQPQHF.

The chain uses TRBV15 and TRBJ2-3; no firm D call. Germline-derived CDR1 and CDR2 are LNHNV and YYDKDF (reference sequence). The CDR3 sequence is 13 residues long. The germline V and J ends were trimmed by 3 bases and 1 base, with 5 bases remaining between them. The CDR3 sequence: CATSSFRTDTQYF. In nucleotides, the CDR3 is TGTGCCACCAGCAGCTTTCGCACAGATACGCAGTATTTT.

The chain has TRBV3-1 (or the pseudogene TRBV3-2) and TRBJ1-4, with D possibly matching TRBD1 (5 bases). CDR1 is LGHDT and CDR2 is YNNKEL in the germline V gene (reference sequence). The CDR3 loop spans 19 amino acids. The ends were cut back, 0 bases at V and 4 bases at J, with 21 bases in the middle. For the CDR3, the DNA is TGTGCCAGCAGCCAAGACTGTCGCGGCAGGGAGGTCCATAATGAAAAACTGTTTTTT. Translation: CASSQDCRGREVHNEKLFF.

In regard to this clone: At the DNA level, this CDR3 is encoded by other sequences in the same sample as well. The chain recombines TRBV7-8 with TRBJ2-7; 7 bases are a match to TRBD1. The CDR3 runs 14 residues. The V segment lost 5 bases and the J segment 2 bases; nucleotides outside the gene matches: 6. Looked up from germline, CDR1 is SGHVS and CDR2 is FQNEAQ. CDR3 coding DNA: TGTGCCAGCAGCACCGGGACAGCTACCTACGAGCAGTACTTC. It yields the protein CASSTGTATYEQYF.

The chain links TRBV28 to TRBJ2-3; 7 bases map to TRBD2. The CDR3 length is 17 residues. V was pared by 5 bases and J by 3 bases, with 14 bases of the junction left unmatched. Germline CDR1 is MDHEN and CDR2 is SYDVKM. CDR3 loop: CASSLTKRGRGTDTQYF. The CDR3 nucleotides read TGTGCCAGCAGTCTGACTAAGCGGGGCCGCGGGACAGATACGCAGTATTTT.

The V and J genes are TRBV5-5 and TRBJ1-1; TRBD1 matches at 8 bases. CDR1 is SGHKS, CDR2 YYEKEE, per germline (reference sequence). There are 14 residues in the CDR3. J was trimmed by 3 bases and V by 4 bases; bases with no gene match: 5. CDR3 nucleotide sequence: TGTGCCAGCAGCCCAGGGACAGGACACACTGAAGCTTTCTTT. It is translated as CASSPGTGHTEAFF.

This clone appeared once. The DNA for the CDR3 is TGTGCCAGCAGTGGCCCGGGGGGTGGCTACACCTTC. This encodes CASSGPGGGYTF. The chain links TRBV7-6 to TRBJ1-2; the D gene is possibly TRBD1 (5 bases). Trimming cost V 6 bases and J 7 bases, with 12 bases left between them. Germline V CDR1 and CDR2: SGHVS, FNYEAQ. CDR3 size: 12 residues.

The CDR3 nucleotides are TGTGCCAGCAGTTTAAGAGCGGGGCCCTACAATGAGCAGTTCTTC. Protein: CASSLRAGPYNEQFF. The V call is TRBV27, the J call TRBJ2-1; TRBD2 agrees at 7 bases. The CDR3 extends over 15 amino acids. V was pared by 2 bases and J by 2 bases, with 3 bases of the junction left unmatched. Germline assignment: CDR1 MNHEY and CDR2 SMNVEV (reference sequence).

The gene calls are TRBV19 and TRBJ2-7, with D maybe TRBD2 (5 bases). The germline V gene encodes CDR1 LNHDA and CDR2 SQIVND (reference sequence). This CDR3 has 13 amino acids. Deletions cut 5 bases from V and 6 bases from J, with 14 bases between. For the CDR3, the DNA is TGTGCCAGTAGTCCCGGCGGGTTCGGCGAGCAGTACTTC. It encodes CASSPGGFGEQYF.

The V gene is TRBV19, the J gene TRBJ1-2, with a possible D match to TRBD1 (6 bases). The CDR3 loop spans 15 amino acids. The germline CDR1 and CDR2 sequences are LNHDA and SQIVND (reference sequence). Trimming shortened V by 3 bases and J by 3 bases, and 14 bases separated the two germline ends. In DNA form, the CDR3 reads TGTGCCAGTAGTATTGCGGGGGGCGCGGACTATGGCTACACCTTC. Translated: CASSIAGGADYGYTF. The variable domain in full, completed from reference TRBV19 and TRBJ1-2, reads DGGITQSPKYLFRKEGQNVTLSCEQNLNHDAMYWYRQDPGQGLRLIYYSQIVNDFQKGDIAEGYSVSREKKESFPLTVTSAQKNPTAFYLCASSIAGGADYGYTFGSGTRLTVV.

This chain connects TRBV6-2 or TRBV6-3 to TRBJ2-4; D unclear. Looked up from germline, CDR1 is MNHEY and CDR2 is SVGEGT. V lost 2 bases and J lost 2, with 10 bases in between. This CDR3 region has 15 residues. CDR3 sequence: CASSYGQTSKNIQYF. The CDR3 DNA reads TGTGCCAGCAGTTACGGGCAAACCTCCAAAAACATTCAGTACTTC.

The rearrangement joins TRBV19 to TRBJ2-7; 7 bases agree with TRBD1. V lost 3 bases and J lost 5; bases outside the gene matches: 10. CDR3 length: 15 residues. Germline V gives CDR1 LNHDA, CDR2 SQIVND (reference sequence). The chain's CDR3 is CASSIQPTGFDEQYF. CDR3 sequence (DNA): TGTGCCAGTAGTATCCAGCCGACAGGGTTCGACGAGCAGTACTTC. The variable domain in full, completed from reference TRBV19 and TRBJ2-7, reads DGGITQSPKYLFRKEGQNVTLSCEQNLNHDAMYWYRQDPGQGLRLIYYSQIVNDFQKGDIAEGYSVSREKKESFPLTVTSAQKNPTAFYLCASSIQPTGFDEQYFGPGTRLTVT.

This chain uses TRBV5-4 with TRBJ2-3; 14 bases match TRBD2. Germline CDR1 reads SGHNT; CDR2 reads YYREEE (reference sequence). This CDR3 has 16 residues. V shed 4 bases and J 6 bases; nucleotides not matched to a gene: 7. The CDR3 coding sequence is TGTGCCAGCAGCCCCGGGACTAGCGGGAGCGGGGATACGCAGTATTTT. This encodes CASSPGTSGSGDTQYF.